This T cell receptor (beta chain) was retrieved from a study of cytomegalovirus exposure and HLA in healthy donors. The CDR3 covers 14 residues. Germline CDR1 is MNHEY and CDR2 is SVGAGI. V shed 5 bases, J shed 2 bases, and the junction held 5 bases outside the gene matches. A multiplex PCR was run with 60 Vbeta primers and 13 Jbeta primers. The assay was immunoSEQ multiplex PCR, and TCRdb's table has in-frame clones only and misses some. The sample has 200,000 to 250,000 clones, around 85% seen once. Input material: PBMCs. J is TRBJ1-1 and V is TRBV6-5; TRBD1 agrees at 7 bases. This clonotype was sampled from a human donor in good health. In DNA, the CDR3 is TGTGCCAGCAGTGGCGGGACAGTCAACACTGAAGCTTTCTTT. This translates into CASSGGTVNTEAFF.